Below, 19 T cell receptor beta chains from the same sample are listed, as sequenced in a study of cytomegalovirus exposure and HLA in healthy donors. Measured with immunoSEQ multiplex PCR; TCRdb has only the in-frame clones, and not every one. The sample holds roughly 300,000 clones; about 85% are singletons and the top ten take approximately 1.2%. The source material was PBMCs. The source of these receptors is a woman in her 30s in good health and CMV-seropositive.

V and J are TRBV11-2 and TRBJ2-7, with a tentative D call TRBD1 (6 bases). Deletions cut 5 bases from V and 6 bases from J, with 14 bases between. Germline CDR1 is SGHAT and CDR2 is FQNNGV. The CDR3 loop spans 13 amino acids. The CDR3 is CASSPTGTGEQYF. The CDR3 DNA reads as TGTGCCAGCAGCCCTACAGGGACCGGCGAGCAGTACTTC.

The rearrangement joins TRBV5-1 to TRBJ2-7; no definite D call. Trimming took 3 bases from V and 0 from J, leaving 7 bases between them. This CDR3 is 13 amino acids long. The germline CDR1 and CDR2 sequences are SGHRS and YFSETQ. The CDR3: CASSSPFSYEQYF. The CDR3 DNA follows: TGCGCCAGCAGCTCACCGTTCTCCTACGAGCAGTACTTC.

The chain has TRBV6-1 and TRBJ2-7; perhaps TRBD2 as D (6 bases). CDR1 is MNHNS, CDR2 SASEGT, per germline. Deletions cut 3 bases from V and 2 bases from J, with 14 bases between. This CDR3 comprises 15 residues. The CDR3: CASSEGGMRTYEQYF. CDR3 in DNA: TGTGCCAGCAGTGAGGGCGGGATGAGGACCTACGAGCAGTACTTC.

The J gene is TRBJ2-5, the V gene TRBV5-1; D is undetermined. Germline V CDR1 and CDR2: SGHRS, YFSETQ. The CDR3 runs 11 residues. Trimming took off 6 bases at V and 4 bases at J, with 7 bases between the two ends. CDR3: CASTLGETQYF. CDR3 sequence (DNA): TGCGCCAGCACCCTAGGAGAGACCCAGTACTTC. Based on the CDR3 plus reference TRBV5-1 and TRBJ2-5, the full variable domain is KAGVTQTPRYLIKTRGQQVTLSCSPISGHRSVSWYQQTPGQGLQFLFEYFSETQRNKGNFPGRFSGRQFSNSRSEMNVSTLELGDSALYLCASTLGETQYFGPGTRLLVL.

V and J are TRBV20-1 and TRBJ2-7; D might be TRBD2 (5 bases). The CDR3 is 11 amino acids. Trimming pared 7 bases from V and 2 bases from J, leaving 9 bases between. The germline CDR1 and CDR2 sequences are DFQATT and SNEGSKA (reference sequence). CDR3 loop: CSVSGTYEQYF. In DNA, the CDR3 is TGCAGTGTGTCGGGGACCTACGAGCAGTACTTC.

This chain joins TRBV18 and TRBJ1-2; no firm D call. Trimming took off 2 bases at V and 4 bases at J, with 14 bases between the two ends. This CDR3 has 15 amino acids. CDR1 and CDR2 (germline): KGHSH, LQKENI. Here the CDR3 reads CASSPTATSSYGYTF. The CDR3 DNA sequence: TGTGCCAGCTCACCAACAGCTACGTCATCCTATGGCTACACCTTC. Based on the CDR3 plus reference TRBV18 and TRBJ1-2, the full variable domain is NAGVMQNPRHLVRRRGQEARLRCSPMKGHSHVYWYRQLPEEGLKFMVYLQKENIIDESGMPKERFSAEFPKEGPSILRIQQVVRGDSAAYFCASSPTATSSYGYTFGSGTRLTVV.

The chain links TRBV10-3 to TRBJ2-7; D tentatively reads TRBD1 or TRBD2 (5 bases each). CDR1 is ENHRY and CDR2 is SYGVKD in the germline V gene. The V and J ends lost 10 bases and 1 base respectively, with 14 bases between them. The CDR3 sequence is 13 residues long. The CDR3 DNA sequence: TGTGCCACCAGGGACCGACTGTCCTACGAGCAGTACTTC. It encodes CATRDRLSYEQYF.

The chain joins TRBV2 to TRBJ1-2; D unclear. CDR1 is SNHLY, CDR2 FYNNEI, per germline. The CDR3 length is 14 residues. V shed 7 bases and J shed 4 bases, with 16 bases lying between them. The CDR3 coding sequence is TGTGCCAGCATAAGGGTTCCAGCTGTCTATGGCTACACCTTC. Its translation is CASIRVPAVYGYTF. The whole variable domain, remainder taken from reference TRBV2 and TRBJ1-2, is EPEVTQTPSHQVTQMGQEVILRCVPISNHLYFYWYRQILGQKVEFLVSFYNNEISEKSEIFDDQFSVERPDGSNFTLKIRSTKLEDSAMYFCASIRVPAVYGYTFGSGTRLTVV.

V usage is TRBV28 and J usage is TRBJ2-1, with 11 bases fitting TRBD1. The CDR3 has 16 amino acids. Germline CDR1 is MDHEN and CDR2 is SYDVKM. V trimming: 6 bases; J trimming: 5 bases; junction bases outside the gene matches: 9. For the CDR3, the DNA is TGTGCCAGCAGCAGCCCTGGGACAGGGGGAAACAATGAGCAGTTCTTC. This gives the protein CASSSPGTGGNNEQFF.

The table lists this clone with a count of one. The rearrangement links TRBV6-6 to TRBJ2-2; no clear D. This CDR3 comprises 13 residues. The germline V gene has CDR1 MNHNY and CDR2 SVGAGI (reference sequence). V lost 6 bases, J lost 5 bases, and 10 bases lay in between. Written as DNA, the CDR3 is TGTGCCAGCAGCATGGACGGTACCGGGGAGCTGTTTTTT. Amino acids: CASSMDGTGELFF.

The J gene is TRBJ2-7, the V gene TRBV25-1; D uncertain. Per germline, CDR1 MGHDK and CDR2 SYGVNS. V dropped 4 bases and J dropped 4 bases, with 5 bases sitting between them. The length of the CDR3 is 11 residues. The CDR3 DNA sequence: TGTGCCAGCAGTGCCCTTTACGAGCAGTACTTC. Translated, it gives CASSALYEQYF.

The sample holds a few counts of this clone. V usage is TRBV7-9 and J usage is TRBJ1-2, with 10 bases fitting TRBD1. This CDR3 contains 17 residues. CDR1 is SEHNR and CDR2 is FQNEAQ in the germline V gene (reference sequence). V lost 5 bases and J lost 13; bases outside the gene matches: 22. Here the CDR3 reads CASSTTGGAVGPYVGTF. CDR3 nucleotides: TGTGCCAGCAGCACGACAGGGGGCGCAGTAGGCCCCTATGTTGGCACCTTC.

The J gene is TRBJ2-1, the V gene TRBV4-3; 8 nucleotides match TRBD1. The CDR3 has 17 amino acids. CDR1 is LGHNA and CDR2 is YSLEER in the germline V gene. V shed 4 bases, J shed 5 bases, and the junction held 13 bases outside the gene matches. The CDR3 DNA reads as TGCGCCAGCAGCCTCCGACCAACGGGACAGGACCACAATGAGCAGTTCTTC. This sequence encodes CASSLRPTGQDHNEQFF.

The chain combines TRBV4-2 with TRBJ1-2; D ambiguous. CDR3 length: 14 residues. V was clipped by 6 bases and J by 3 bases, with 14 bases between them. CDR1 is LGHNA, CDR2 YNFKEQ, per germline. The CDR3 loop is CASSNMGLDYGYTF. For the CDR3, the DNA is TGTGCCAGCAGTAACATGGGGTTGGACTATGGCTACACCTTC.

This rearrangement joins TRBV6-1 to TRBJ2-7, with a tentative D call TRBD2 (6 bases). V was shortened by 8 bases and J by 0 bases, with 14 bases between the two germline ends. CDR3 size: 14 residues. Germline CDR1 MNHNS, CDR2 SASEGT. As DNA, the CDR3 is TGTGCCAGCTACTCCGGGGGAAGCTCCTACGAGCAGTACTTC. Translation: CASYSGGSSYEQYF.

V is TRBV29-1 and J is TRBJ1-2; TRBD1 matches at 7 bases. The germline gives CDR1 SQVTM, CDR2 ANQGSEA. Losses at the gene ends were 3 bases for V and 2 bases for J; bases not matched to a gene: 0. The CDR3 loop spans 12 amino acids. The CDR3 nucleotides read TGCAGCGTTGAGACAGGGAACTATGGCTACACCTTC. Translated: CSVETGNYGYTF.

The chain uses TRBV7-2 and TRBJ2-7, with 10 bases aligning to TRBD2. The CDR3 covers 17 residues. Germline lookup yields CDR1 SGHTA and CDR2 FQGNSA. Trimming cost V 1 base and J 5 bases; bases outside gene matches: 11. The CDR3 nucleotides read TGTGCCAGCAGCTTAGGTGGTGCTAGCGGGAGTCAGAACGAGCAGTACTTC. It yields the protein CASSLGGASGSQNEQYF.

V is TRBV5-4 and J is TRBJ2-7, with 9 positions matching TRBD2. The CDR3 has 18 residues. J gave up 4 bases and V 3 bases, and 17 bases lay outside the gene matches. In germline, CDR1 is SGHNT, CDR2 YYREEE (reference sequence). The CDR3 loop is CASSSGAQGLAISYEQYF. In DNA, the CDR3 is TGTGCCAGCAGCTCGGGGGCACAAGGACTAGCGATATCTTACGAGCAGTACTTC. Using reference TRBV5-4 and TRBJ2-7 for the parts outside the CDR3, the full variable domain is ETGVTQSPTHLIKTRGQQVTLRCSSQSGHNTVSWYQQALGQGPQFIFQYYREEENGRGNFPPRFSGLQFPNYSSELNVNALELDDSALYLCASSSGAQGLAISYEQYFGPGTRLTVT.

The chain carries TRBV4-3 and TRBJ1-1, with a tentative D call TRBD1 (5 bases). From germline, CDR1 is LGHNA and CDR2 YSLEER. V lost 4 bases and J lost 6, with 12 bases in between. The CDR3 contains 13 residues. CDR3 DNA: TGCGCCAGCAGCCGCAGGGAATACTCTGAAGCTTTCTTT. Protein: CASSRREYSEAFF.